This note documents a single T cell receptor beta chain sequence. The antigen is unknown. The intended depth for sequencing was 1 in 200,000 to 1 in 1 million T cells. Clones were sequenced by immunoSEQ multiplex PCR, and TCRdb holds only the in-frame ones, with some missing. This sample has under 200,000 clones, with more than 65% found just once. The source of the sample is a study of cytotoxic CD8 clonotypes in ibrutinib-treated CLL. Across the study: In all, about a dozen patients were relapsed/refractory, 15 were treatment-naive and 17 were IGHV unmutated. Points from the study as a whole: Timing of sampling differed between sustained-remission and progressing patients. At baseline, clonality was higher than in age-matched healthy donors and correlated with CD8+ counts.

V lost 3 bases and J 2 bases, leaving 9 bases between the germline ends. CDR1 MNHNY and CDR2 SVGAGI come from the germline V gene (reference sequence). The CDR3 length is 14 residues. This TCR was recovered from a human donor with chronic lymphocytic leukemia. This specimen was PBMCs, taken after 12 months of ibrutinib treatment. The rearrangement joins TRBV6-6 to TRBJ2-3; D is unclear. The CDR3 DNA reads TGTGCCAGCAGTTATACTTCATTCACAGATACGCAGTATTTT. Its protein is CASSYTSFTDTQYF.